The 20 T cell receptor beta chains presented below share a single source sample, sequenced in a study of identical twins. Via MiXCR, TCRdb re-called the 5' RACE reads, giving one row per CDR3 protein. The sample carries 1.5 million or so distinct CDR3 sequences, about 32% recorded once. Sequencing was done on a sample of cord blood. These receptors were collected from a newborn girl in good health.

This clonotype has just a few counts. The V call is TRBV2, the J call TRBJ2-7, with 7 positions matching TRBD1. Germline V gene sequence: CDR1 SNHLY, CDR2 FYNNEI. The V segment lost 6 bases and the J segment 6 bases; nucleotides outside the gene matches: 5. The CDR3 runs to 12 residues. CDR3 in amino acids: CASRGDSSEQYF. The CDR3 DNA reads TGTGCCAGCAGGGGGGACAGTTCCGAGCAGTACTTC. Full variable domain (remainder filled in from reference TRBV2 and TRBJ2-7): EPEVTQTPSHQVTQMGQEVILRCVPISNHLYFYWYRQILGQKVEFLVSFYNNEISEKSEIFDDQFSVERPDGSNFTLKIRSTKLEDSAMYFCASRGDSSEQYFGPGTRLTVT.

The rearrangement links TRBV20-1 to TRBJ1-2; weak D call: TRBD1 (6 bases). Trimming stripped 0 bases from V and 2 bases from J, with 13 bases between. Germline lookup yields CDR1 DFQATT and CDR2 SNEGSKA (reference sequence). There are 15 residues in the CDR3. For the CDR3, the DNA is TGCAGTGCTAGAGATCCGCAGGGGCCGAACTATGGCTACACCTTC. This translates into CSARDPQGPNYGYTF.

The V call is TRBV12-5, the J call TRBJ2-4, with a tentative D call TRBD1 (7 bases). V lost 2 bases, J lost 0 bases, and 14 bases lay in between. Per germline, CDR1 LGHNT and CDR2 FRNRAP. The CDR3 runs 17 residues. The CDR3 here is CASGLPDREVAKNIQYF. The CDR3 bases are TGTGCTAGTGGTTTGCCCGACAGGGAGGTAGCCAAAAACATTCAGTACTTC. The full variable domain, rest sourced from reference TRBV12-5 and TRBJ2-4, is DARVTQTPRHKVTEMGQEVTMRCQPILGHNTVFWYRQTMMQGLELLAYFRNRAPLDDSGMPKDRFSAEMPDATLATLKIQPSEPRDSAVYFCASGLPDREVAKNIQYFGAGTRLSVL.

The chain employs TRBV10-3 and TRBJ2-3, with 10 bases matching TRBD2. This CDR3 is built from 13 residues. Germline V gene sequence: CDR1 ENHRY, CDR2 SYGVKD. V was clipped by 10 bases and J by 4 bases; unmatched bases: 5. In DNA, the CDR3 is TGTGCCACCCAGAGCGGGAGGGCAGATACGCAGTATTTT. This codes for CATQSGRADTQYF.

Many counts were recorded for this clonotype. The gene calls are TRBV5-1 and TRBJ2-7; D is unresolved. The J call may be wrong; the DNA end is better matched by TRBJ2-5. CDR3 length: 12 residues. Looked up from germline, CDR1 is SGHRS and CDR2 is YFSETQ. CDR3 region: CASSLAMETQYF. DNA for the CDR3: TGCGCCAGCAGCTTGGCTATGGAGACCCAGTACTTC.

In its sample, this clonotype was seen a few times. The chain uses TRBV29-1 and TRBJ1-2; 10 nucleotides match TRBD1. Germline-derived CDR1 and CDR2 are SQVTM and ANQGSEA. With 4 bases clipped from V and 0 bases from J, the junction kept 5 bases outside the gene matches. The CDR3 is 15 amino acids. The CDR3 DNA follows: TGCAGCGTTGGGGGACAGGGGATACCTAACTATGGCTACACCTTC. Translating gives CSVGGQGIPNYGYTF.

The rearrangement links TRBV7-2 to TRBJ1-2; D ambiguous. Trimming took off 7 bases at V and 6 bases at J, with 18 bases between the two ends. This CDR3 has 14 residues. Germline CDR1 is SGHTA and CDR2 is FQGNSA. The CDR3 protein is CASTRYRTVNGYTF. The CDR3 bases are TGTGCCAGCACACGTTACCGAACAGTAAATGGCTACACCTTC. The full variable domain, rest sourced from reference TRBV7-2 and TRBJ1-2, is GAGVSQSPSNKVTEKGKDVELRCDPISGHTALYWYRQSLGQGLEFLIYFQGNSAPDKSGLPSDRFSAERTGGSVSTLTIQRTQQEDSAVYLCASTRYRTVNGYTFGSGTRLTVV.

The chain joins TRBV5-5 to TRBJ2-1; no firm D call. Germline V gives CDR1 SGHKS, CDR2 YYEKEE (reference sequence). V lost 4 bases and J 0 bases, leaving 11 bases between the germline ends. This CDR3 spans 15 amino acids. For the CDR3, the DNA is TGTGCCAGCAGCATAGACCCGCGCTCCTACAATGAGCAGTTCTTC. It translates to CASSIDPRSYNEQFF.

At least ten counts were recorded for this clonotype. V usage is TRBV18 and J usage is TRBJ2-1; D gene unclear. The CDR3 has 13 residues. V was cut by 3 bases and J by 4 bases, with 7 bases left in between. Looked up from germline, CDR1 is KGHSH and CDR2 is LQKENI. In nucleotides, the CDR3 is TGTGCCAGCTCACCGACGGTTTACAATGAGCAGTTCTTC. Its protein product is CASSPTVYNEQFF.

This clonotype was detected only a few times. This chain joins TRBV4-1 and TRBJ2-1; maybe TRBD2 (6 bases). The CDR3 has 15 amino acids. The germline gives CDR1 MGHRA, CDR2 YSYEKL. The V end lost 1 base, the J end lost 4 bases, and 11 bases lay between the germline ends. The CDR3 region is CASSQGLAQYNEQFF. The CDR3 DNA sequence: TGCGCCAGCAGCCAAGGCCTAGCGCAATACAATGAGCAGTTCTTC.

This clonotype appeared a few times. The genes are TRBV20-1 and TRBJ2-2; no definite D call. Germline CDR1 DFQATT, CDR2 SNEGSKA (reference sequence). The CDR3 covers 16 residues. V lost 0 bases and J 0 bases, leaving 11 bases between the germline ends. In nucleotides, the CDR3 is TGCAGTGCTAGAGATGTGGGGTCTACGAACACCGGGGAGCTGTTTTTT. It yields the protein CSARDVGSTNTGELFF.

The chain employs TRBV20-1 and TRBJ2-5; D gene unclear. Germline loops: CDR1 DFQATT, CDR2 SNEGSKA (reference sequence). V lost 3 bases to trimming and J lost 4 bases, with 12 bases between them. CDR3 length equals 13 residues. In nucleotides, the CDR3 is TGCAGTGCTAGTGGGTCTTCTCCAGAGACCCAGTACTTC. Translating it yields CSASGSSPETQYF.

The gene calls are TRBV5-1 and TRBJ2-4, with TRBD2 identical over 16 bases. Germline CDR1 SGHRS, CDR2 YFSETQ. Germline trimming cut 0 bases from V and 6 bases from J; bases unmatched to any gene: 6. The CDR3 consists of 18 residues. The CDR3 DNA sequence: TGCGCCAGCAGCTTGGTTACCGGGACTAGCGGGAGGGGAAACATTCAGTACTTC. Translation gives CASSLVTGTSGRGNIQYF.

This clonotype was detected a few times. For the CDR3, the DNA is TGTGCCAGCCGAGGGCTAGCGGGAGGGAGAGAGACCCAGTACTTC. Its protein is CASRGLAGGRETQYF. This chain joins TRBV6-1 and TRBJ2-5; 12 nucleotides align to TRBD2. Germline lookup yields CDR1 MNHNS and CDR2 SASEGT. This CDR3 region has 15 residues. J lost 4 bases, V lost 8 bases, and 8 bases had no gene match.

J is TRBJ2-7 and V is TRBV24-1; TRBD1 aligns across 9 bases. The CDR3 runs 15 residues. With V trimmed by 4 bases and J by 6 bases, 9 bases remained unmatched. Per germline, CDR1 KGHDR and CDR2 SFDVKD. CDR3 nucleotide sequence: TGTGCCACCAGTGACACCGGGACAGGGAGGGGCGAGCAGTACTTC. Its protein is CATSDTGTGRGEQYF.

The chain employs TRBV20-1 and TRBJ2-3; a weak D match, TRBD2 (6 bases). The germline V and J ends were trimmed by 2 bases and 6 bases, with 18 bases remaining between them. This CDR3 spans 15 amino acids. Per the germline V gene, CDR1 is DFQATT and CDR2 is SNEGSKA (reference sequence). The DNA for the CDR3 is TGCAGTGCTAGACCCAGAGGAGGGCCAGGGGATACGCAGTATTTT. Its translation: CSARPRGGPGDTQYF.

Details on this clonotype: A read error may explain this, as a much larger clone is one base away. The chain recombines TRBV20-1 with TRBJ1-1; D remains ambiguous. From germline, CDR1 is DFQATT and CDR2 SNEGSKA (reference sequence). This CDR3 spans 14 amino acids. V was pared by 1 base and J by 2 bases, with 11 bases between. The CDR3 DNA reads TGCAGTGCTAGAGGTCGCGGTCTTAACACTGAAGCTTTCTTT. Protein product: CSARGRGLNTEAFF.

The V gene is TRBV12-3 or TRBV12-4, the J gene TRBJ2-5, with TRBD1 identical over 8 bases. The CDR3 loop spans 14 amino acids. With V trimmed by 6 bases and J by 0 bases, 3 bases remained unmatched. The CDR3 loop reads CASRWDRYQETQYF. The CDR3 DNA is TGTGCCAGCAGATGGGACAGGTACCAAGAGACCCAGTACTTC.

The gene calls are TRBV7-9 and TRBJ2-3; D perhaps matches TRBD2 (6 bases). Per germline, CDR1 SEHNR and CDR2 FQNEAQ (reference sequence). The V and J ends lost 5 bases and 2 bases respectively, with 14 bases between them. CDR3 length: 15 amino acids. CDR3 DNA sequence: TGTGCCAGCAGCCCCCGACCGGGACTCACAGATACGCAGTATTTT. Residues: CASSPRPGLTDTQYF.

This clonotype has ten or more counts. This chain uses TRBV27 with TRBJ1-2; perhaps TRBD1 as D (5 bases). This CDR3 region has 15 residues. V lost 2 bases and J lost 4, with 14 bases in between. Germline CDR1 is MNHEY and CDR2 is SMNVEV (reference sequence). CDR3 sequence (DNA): TGTGCCAGCAGTTTAGTGGGAGAGGGGTCCTATGGCTACACCTTC. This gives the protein CASSLVGEGSYGYTF.